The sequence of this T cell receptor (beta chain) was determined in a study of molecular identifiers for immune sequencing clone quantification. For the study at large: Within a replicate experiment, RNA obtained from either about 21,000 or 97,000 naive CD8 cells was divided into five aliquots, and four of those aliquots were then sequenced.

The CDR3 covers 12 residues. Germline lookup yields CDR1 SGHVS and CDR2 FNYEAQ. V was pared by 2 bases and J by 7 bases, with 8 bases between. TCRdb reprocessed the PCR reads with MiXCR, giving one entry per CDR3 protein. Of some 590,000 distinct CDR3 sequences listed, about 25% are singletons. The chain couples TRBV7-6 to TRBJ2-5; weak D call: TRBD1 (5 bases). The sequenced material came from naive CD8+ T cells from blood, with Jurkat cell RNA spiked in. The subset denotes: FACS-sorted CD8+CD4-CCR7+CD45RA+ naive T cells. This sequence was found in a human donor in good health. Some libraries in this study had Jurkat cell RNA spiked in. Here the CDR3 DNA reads TGTGCCAGCAGCTTATTTGGGGCGACCCAGTACTTC. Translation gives CASSLFGATQYF.